Given below is one TCR beta chain in context. What it binds is unknown. Healthy bone marrow donors made up the donors. The PCR was carried out with 60 Vbeta primers and 13 Jbeta primers. Sequencing was performed with immunoSEQ multiplex PCR; in TCRdb, only in-frame clones are kept and a portion is missing. The top ten hold about 6.7% of the sample, which has 85,000 to 100,000 clones, over 55% seen once. The data derive from a study of cytomegalovirus exposure and HLA in healthy donors. The V and J ends lost 2 bases and 1 base, in that order; junction bases with no gene match: 7. CDR1 is MNHNY, CDR2 SVGAGI, per germline (reference sequence). CDR3 length equals 16 residues. Study-wide results and limits: In a later analysis, around 18,000 TCR beta sequences were associated with HLA alleles at 0.05 false discovery rate. As a later analysis revealed, most CMV-associated TCR beta chains appeared HLA-restricted.

The chain uses TRBV6-6 and TRBJ2-5, with TRBD2 identical over 7 bases. The sample consisted of PBMCs. The clonotype was recovered from a woman younger than 45 in good health and CMV-seronegative. The CDR3 sequence: CASSYREGAFQETQYF. CDR3 DNA: TGTGCCAGCAGTTACAGGGAGGGAGCTTTCCAAGAGACCCAGTACTTC.